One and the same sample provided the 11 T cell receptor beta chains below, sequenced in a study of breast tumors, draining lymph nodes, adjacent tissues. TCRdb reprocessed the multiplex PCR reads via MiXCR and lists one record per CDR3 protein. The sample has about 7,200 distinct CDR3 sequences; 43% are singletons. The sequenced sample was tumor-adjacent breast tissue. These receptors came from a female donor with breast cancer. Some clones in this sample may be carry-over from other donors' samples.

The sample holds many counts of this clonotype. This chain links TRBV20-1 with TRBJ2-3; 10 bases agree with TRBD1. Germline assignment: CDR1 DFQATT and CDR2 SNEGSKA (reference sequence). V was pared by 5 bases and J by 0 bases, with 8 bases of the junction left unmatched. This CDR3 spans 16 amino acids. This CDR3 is CSAPRTGGSSTDTQYF. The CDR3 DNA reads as TGCAGTGCTCCCCGGACAGGGGGGTCTAGCACAGATACGCAGTATTTT.

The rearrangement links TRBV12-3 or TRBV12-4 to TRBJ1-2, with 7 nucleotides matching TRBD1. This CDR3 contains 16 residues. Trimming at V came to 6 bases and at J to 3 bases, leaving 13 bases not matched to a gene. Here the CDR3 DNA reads TGTGCCAGCAGGCACAAACCGGGACAGCTCGACTATGGCTACACCTTC. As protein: CASRHKPGQLDYGYTF.

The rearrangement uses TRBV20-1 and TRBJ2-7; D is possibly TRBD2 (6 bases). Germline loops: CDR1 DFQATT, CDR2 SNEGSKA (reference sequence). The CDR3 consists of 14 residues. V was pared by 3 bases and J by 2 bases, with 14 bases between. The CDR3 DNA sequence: TGCAGTGCTAGCCCGGGACTCGGACCCTACGAGCAGTACTTC. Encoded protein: CSASPGLGPYEQYF.

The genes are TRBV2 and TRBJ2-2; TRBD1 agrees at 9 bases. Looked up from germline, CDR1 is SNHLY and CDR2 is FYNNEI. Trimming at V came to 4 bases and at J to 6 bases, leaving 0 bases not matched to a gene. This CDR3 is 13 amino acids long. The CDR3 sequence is CASSGQGAGELFF. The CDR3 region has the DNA TGTGCCAGCAGTGGACAGGGGGCCGGGGAGCTGTTTTTT.

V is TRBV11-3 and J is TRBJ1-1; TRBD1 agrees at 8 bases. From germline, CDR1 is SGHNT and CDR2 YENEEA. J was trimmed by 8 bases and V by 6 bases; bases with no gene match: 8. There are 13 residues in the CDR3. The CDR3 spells CASSTGGLAEAFF. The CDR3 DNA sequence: TGTGCCAGCAGTACAGGGGGGCTAGCAGAAGCTTTCTTT.

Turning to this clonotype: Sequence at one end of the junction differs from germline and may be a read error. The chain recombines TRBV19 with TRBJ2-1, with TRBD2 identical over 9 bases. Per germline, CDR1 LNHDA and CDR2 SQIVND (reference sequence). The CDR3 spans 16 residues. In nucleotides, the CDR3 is TGTGCCAGTAGTATGGCACTAGCGGGCCCTTACAATGAGCAGCTCTTC. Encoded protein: CASSMALAGPYNEQLF.

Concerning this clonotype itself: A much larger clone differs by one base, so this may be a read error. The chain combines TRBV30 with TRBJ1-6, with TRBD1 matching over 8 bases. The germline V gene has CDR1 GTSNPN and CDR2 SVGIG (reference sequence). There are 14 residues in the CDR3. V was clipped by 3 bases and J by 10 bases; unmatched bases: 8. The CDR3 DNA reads TGTGCCTGGAGGGGGACAGGCGGGGACTCACCCCTCCACTTT. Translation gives CAWRGTGGDSPLHF. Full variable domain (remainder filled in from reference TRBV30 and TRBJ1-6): SQTIHQWPATLVQPVGSPLSLECTVEGTSNPNLYWYRQAAGRGLQLLFYSVGIGQISSEVPQNLSASRPQDRQFILSSKKLLLSDSGFYLCAWRGTGGDSPLHFGNGTRLTVT.

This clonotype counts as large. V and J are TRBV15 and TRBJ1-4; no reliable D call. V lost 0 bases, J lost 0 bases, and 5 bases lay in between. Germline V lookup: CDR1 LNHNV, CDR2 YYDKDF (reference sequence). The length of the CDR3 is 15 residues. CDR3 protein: CATSRDFATNEKLFF. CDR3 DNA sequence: TGTGCCACCAGCAGAGATTTTGCAACTAATGAAAAACTGTTTTTT.

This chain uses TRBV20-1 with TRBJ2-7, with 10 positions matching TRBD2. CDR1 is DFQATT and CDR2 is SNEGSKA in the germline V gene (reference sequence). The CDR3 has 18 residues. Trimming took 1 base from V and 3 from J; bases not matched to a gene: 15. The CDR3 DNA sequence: TGCAGTGCTAGAGGTAATGGACTAGCGGAAAGAGCTCTCTACGAGCAGTACTTC. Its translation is CSARGNGLAERALYEQYF.

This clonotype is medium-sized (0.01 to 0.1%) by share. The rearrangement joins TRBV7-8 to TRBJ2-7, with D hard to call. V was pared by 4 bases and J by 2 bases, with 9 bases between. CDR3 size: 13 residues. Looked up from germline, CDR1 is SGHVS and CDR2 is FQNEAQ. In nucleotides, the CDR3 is TGTGCCAGCAGCTCCCTAGGGCCCTACGAGCAGTACTTC. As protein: CASSSLGPYEQYF.

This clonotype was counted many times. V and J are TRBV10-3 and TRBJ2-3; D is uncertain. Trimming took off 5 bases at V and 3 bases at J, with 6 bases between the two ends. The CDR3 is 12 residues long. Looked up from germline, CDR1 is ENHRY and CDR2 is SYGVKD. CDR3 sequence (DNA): TGTGCCATCAGTCACTATACAGATACGCAGTATTTT. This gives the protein CAISHYTDTQYF.